A single sample gave rise to the 12 T cell receptor beta chains below, sequenced in a study of identifying expanded T cells in peripheral blood. Measured with immunoSEQ multiplex PCR; TCRdb has only the in-frame clones, and not every one. Among about 130,000 clones, 70% to 90% were seen once, and the ten largest hold approximately 8%. Material for sequencing was blood. Receptors originate from a person between 18 and 75 years old in good health.

The chain joins TRBV6-1 to TRBJ2-3; TRBD2 might be the D (6 bases). The CDR3 runs to 14 residues. V was cut by 7 bases and J by 0 bases, with 11 bases left in between. Germline assignment: CDR1 MNHNS and CDR2 SASEGT. The CDR3 nucleotides read TGTGCCAGCACTATAGGAGGGAGCACAGATACGCAGTATTTT. Translating gives CASTIGGSTDTQYF.

The chain employs TRBV7-3 and TRBJ2-1; 7 nucleotides align to TRBD1. Looked up from germline, CDR1 is SGHTA and CDR2 is FQGTGA. The CDR3 has 14 amino acids. V was pared by 2 bases and J by 6 bases, with 4 bases of the junction left unmatched. CDR3 region: CASSLGRGSNEQFF. The CDR3 DNA is TGTGCCAGCAGCTTAGGCAGGGGGAGCAATGAGCAGTTCTTC.

This chain joins TRBV7-9 and TRBJ1-6; 10 nucleotides agree with TRBD1. J lost 7 bases, V lost 5 bases, and 5 bases had no gene match. CDR3 length: 15 residues. CDR1 and CDR2 from the germline V gene are SEHNR and FQNEAQ (reference sequence). CDR3 amino acids: CASSPTGQGNSPLHF. DNA for the CDR3: TGTGCCAGCAGCCCCACGGGACAGGGGAATTCACCCCTCCACTTT.

The gene calls are TRBV6-5 and TRBJ1-2, with a weak D call TRBD1 (5 bases). Germline values: CDR1 MNHEY, CDR2 SVGAGI. V was shortened by 4 bases and J by 2 bases, with 14 bases between the two germline ends. The CDR3 consists of 15 residues. CDR3 region: CASSSPGRENYGYTF. In DNA form, the CDR3 reads TGTGCCAGCAGTTCCCCGGGCAGGGAGAACTATGGCTACACCTTC.

This clone came up a few times. The CDR3 DNA is TGTGCCAGCAGCCAAGAAGGAGTGAACACTGAAGCTTTCTTT. It translates to CASSQEGVNTEAFF. The chain uses TRBV4-2 and TRBJ1-1; no reliable D call. The V and J ends lost 0 bases and 0 bases respectively, with 5 bases between them. The CDR3 runs 14 residues. Germline V CDR1 and CDR2: LGHNA, YNFKEQ.

The chain couples TRBV6-4 to TRBJ2-2; D is perhaps TRBD1 (6 bases). CDR1 and CDR2 (germline): MRHNA, SNTAGT. The V gene lost 6 bases and the J gene lost 7 bases, with 12 bases spanning the gap. The CDR3 consists of 13 residues. The CDR3: CASSRQVGGELFF. CDR3 DNA sequence: TGTGCCAGCAGCCGACAGGTTGGCGGGGAGCTGTTTTTT.

The V gene is TRBV4-1, the J gene TRBJ1-4, with D hard to call. This CDR3 comprises 14 residues. Germline CDR1 reads MGHRA; CDR2 reads YSYEKL. Trimming pared 3 bases from V and 8 bases from J, leaving 13 bases between. The CDR3 here is CASSHDGVWEKLFF. DNA for the CDR3: TGCGCCAGCAGCCATGATGGGGTTTGGGAAAAACTGTTTTTT.

This sequence joins TRBV5-1 and TRBJ2-1, with 14 bases that match TRBD2. The ends lost 3 bases at V and 8 bases at J; junction bases unmatched: 10. This CDR3 spans 17 amino acids. The germline gives CDR1 SGHRS, CDR2 YFSETQ. CDR3 DNA: TGCGCCAGCAGCTCCACCCGGACTAGCGGGGGGCCCCATGAGCAGTTCTTC. Translated: CASSSTRTSGGPHEQFF.

V usage is TRBV5-1 and J usage is TRBJ2-2; 11 positions match TRBD1. V trimming: 4 bases; J trimming: 4 bases; junction bases outside the gene matches: 6. CDR3 length: 16 residues. In germline, CDR1 is SGHRS, CDR2 YFSETQ. The CDR3 DNA is TGCGCCAGCAGCAGAGGACAGGGGGCGCCCACCGGGGAGCTGTTTTTT. It codes for CASSRGQGAPTGELFF. The full variable domain, with the rest looked up from reference TRBV5-1 and TRBJ2-2, is KAGVTQTPRYLIKTRGQQVTLSCSPISGHRSVSWYQQTPGQGLQFLFEYFSETQRNKGNFPGRFSGRQFSNSRSEMNVSTLELGDSALYLCASSRGQGAPTGELFFGEGSRLTVL.

V gene TRBV5-4 combines with J gene TRBJ2-7; 8 positions match TRBD1. The V segment lost 2 bases and the J segment 4 bases; nucleotides outside the gene matches: 5. Germline V gives CDR1 SGHNT, CDR2 YYREEE (reference sequence). The CDR3 has 14 residues. CDR3 nucleotides: TGTGCCAGCAGCTTTTGGGACAGGTTATACGAGCAGTACTTC. This gives the protein CASSFWDRLYEQYF.

The genes are TRBV12-5 and TRBJ2-1; no firm D call. The CDR3 loop spans 12 amino acids. Germline V gene lookup returns CDR1 LGHNT and CDR2 FRNRAP. The V end was cut by 3 bases, the J end by 9 bases, with 9 bases between. CDR3 sequence reads: CASGLGWGEQFF. The CDR3 nucleotides are TGTGCTAGTGGTTTAGGGTGGGGTGAGCAGTTCTTC. Based on the CDR3 plus reference TRBV12-5 and TRBJ2-1, the full variable domain is DARVTQTPRHKVTEMGQEVTMRCQPILGHNTVFWYRQTMMQGLELLAYFRNRAPLDDSGMPKDRFSAEMPDATLATLKIQPSEPRDSAVYFCASGLGWGEQFFGPGTRLTVL.

CDR3 in DNA: TGTGCCAGCAGCGGAGTGATGGTCTCTGGAAACACCATATATTTT. It codes for CASSGVMVSGNTIYF. This chain uses TRBV7-9 with TRBJ1-3; D is ambiguous. Germline values: CDR1 SEHNR, CDR2 FQNEAQ (reference sequence). This CDR3 contains 15 residues. Trimming pared 5 bases from V and 0 bases from J, leaving 11 bases between.